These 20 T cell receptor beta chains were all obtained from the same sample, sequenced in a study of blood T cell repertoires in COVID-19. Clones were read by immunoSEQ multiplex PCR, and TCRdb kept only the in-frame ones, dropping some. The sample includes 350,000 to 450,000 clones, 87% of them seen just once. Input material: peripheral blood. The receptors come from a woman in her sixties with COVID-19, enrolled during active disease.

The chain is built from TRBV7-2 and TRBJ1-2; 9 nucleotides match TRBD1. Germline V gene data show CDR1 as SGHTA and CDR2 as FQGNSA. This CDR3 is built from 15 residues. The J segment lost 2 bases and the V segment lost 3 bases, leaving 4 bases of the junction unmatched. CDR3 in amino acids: CASSFTTGGNYGYTF. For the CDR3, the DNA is TGTGCCAGCAGCTTTACGACAGGGGGGAACTATGGCTACACCTTC.

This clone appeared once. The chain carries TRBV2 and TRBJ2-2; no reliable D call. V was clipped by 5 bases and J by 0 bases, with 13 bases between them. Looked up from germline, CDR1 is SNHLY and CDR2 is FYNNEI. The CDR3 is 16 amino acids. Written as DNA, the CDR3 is TGTGCCAGCAGTCTGCTAGAGACCGCGAACACCGGGGAGCTGTTTTTT. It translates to CASSLLETANTGELFF.

CDR3 residues: CASRGTGVRSPLHF. For the CDR3, the DNA is TGTGCCAGCAGGGGCACAGGGGTGAGGTCACCCCTCCACTTT. J is TRBJ1-6 and V is TRBV6-5; 7 nucleotides match TRBD1. The J segment lost 10 bases and the V segment lost 6 bases, leaving 9 bases of the junction unmatched. CDR3 length: 14 amino acids. Germline assignment: CDR1 MNHEY and CDR2 SVGAGI.

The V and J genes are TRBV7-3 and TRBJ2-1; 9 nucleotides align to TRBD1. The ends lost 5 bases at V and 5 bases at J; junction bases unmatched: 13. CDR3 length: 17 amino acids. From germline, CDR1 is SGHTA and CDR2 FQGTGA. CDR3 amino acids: CASSARRTGVLNNEQFF. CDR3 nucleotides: TGTGCCAGCAGCGCCCGCCGGACAGGGGTCCTGAACAATGAGCAGTTCTTC.

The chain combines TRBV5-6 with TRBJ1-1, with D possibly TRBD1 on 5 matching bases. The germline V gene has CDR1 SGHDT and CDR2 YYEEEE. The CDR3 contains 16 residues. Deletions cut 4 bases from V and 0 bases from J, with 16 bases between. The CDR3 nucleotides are TGTGCCAGCAGCCCCATCGGGGGGTGGATGAACACTGAAGCTTTCTTT. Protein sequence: CASSPIGGWMNTEAFF.

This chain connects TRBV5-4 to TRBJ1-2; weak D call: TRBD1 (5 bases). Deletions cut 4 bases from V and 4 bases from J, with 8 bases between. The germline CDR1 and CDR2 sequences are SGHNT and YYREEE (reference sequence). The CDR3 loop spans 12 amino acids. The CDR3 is CASSAQGYGYTF. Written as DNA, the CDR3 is TGTGCCAGCAGCGCGCAGGGCTATGGCTACACCTTC.

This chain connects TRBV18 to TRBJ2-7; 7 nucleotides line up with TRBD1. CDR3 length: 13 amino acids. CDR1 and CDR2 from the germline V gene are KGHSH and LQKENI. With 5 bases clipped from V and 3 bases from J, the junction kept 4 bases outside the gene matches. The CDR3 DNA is TGTGCCAGCTCAAGGGGACAGAACTACGAGCAGTACTTC. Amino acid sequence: CASSRGQNYEQYF.

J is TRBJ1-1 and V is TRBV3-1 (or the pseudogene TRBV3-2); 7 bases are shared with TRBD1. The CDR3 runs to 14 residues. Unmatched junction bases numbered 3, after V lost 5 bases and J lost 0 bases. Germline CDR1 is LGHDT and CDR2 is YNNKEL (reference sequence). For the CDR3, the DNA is TGTGCCAGCAGCGGACAGGCCATGAACACTGAAGCTTTCTTT. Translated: CASSGQAMNTEAFF.

The CDR3 spells CASSLPRGQGTTNEKLFF. CDR3 nucleotide sequence: TGTGCCAGCAGTTTACCCCGAGGACAGGGAACAACTAATGAAAAACTGTTTTTT. This chain links TRBV28 with TRBJ1-4, with 8 nucleotides matching TRBD1. This CDR3 is built from 18 residues. V lost 2 bases, J lost 0 bases, and 8 bases stayed unmatched. CDR1 is MDHEN and CDR2 is SYDVKM in the germline V gene.

The CDR3 loop reads CASSYKGLAGEQETQYF. CDR3 sequence (DNA): TGCGCCAGCAGCTACAAGGGACTAGCGGGGGAACAAGAGACCCAGTACTTC. This rearrangement joins TRBV5-1 to TRBJ2-5; 14 bases line up with TRBD2. J lost 2 bases, V lost 3 bases, and 6 bases had no gene match. From germline, CDR1 is SGHRS and CDR2 YFSETQ. The CDR3 covers 17 residues.

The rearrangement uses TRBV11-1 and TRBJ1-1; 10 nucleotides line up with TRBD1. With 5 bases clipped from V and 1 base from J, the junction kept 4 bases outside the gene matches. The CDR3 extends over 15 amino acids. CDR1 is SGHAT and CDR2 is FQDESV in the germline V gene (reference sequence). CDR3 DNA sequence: TGTGCCAGCAGCCAAGGACAGGGGGGGAACACTGAAGCTTTCTTT. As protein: CASSQGQGGNTEAFF.

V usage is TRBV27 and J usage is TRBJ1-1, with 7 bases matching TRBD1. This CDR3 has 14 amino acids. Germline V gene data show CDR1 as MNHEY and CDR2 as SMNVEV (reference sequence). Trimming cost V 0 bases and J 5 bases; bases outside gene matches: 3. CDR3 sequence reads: CASSLSDRETEAFF. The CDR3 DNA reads TGTGCCAGCAGTTTATCCGACAGGGAGACTGAAGCTTTCTTT.

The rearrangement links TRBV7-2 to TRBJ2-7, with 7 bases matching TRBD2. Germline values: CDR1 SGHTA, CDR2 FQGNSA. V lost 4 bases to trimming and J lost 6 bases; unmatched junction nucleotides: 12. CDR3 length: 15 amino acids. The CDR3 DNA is TGTGCCAGCAGCTCCCGGGAGGCGGGTGGGGGCGAGCAGTACTTC. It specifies CASSSREAGGGEQYF.

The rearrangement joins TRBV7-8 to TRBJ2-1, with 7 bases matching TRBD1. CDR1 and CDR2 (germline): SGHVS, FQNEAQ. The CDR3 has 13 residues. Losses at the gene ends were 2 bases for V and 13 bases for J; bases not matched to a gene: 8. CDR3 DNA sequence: TGTGCCAGCAGCTTATCTCAGGTAGGGGGCCAGTTCTTC. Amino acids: CASSLSQVGGQFF.

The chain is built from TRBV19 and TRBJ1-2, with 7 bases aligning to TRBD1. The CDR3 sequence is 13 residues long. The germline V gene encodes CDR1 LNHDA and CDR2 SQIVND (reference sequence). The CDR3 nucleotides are TGTGCAACAAACAGGGGATCGTTTTATGGCTACACCTTC. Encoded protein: CATNRGSFYGYTF.

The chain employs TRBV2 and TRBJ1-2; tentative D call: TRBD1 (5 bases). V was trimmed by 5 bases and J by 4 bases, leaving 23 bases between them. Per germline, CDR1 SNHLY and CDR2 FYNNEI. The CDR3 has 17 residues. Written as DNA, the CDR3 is TGTGCCAGCAGTCTCCTCCCGAGAGGGGAGGCGGTCTATGGCTACACCTTC. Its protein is CASSLLPRGEAVYGYTF.

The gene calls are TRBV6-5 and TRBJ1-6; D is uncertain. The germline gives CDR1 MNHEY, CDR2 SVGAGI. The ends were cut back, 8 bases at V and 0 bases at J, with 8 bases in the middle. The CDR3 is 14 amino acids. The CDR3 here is CASRASSYNSPLHF. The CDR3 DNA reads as TGTGCCAGCCGAGCAAGCTCCTATAATTCACCCCTCCACTTT.

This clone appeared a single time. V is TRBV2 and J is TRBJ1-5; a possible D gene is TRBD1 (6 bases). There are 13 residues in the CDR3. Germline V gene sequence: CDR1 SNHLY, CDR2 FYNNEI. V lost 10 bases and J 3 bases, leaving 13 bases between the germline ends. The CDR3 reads CATVGGPNQPQHF. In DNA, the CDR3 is TGTGCCACCGTTGGGGGCCCCAATCAGCCCCAGCATTTT.

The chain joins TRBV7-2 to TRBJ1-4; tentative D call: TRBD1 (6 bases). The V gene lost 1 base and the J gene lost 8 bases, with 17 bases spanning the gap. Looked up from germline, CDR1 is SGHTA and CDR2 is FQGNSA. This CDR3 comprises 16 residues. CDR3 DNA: TGTGCCAGCAGCTTAGATTTTTCAGGGGTTCGAGAAAAACTGTTTTTT. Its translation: CASSLDFSGVREKLFF. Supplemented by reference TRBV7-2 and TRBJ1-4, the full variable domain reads GAGVSQSPSNKVTEKGKDVELRCDPISGHTALYWYRQSLGQGLEFLIYFQGNSAPDKSGLPSDRFSAERTGGSVSTLTIQRTQQEDSAVYLCASSLDFSGVREKLFFGSGTQLSVL.

The CDR3 nucleotides read TGTGCCAGCAGCCAAGATTGGCGGGCCGGGGAGCTGTTTTTT. The encoded protein is CASSQDWRAGELFF. This chain uses TRBV3-1 (or the pseudogene TRBV3-2) with TRBJ2-2; D might be TRBD2 (5 bases). V was pared by 0 bases and J by 6 bases, with 8 bases between. Germline V gene data show CDR1 as LGHDT and CDR2 as YNNKEL (reference sequence). The CDR3 has 14 residues.